This T cell receptor beta chain is drawn from a study of Tregs in tolerant kidney transplant recipients. Findings of the study overall: Validation in larger populations is needed because few patients were studied. No direct test of biological reproducibility was done here.

Profiled with immunoSEQ multiplex PCR; TCRdb holds only in-frame clones, not every one. This sample carries tens of thousands of clones, under 95% of them seen once, and the ten largest clones take about 0.76%. V lost 4 bases and J lost 0; bases outside the gene matches: 3. CDR3 size: 16 residues. From germline, CDR1 is MGHDK and CDR2 SYGVNS. As to this clone: Its specificity is unknown.

Thawed PBMCs were FACS-sorted into unstimulated CD4+CD25+CD127- regulatory T cells, CD4+CD25- non-regulatory cells, CD4 and CD8 cells. This receptor was identified in a human donor in good health. What was sequenced was Tregs from blood. The chain combines TRBV25-1 with TRBJ1-6; TRBD1 aligns across 7 bases. CDR3 loop: CASSGPGGSYNSPLHF. The CDR3 DNA sequence: TGTGCCAGCAGTGGTCCAGGGGGCTCCTATAATTCACCCCTCCACTTT.